Below are 19 T cell receptor beta chains sequenced from a single sample in a study of blood T cell repertoires in COVID-19. Sequencing was performed with immunoSEQ multiplex PCR; in TCRdb, only in-frame clones are kept and a portion is missing. The sample yields 120,000 to 150,000 clones, about 88% seen once. The sample taken for sequencing was peripheral blood. The origin of the receptors is a human donor with COVID-19, enrolled during active disease. The donor label of this sample is uncertain.

This sequence joins TRBV3-1 (or the pseudogene TRBV3-2) and TRBJ2-1; 12 positions match TRBD2. Germline V CDR1 and CDR2: LGHDT, YNNKEL (reference sequence). The junction had 8 bases not matched to a gene; V was cut back by 1 base and J by 7 bases. CDR3 length equals 17 residues. The CDR3 is CASSQGIRTSGVNEQFF. For the CDR3, the DNA is TGTGCCAGCAGCCAAGGAATAAGGACTAGCGGGGTAAATGAGCAGTTCTTC.

V usage is TRBV7-3 and J usage is TRBJ2-3; 10 positions agree with TRBD2. The CDR3 contains 14 residues. CDR1 is SGHTA and CDR2 is FQGTGA in the germline V gene. V trimming: 5 bases; J trimming: 4 bases; junction bases outside the gene matches: 3. The DNA of the CDR3 is TGTGCCAGCAGCCAGGGACTAGCGCCAGATACGCAGTATTTT. This encodes CASSQGLAPDTQYF. Supplemented by reference TRBV7-3 and TRBJ2-3, the full variable domain reads GAGVSQTPSNKVTEKGKYVELRCDPISGHTALYWYRQSLGQGPEFLIYFQGTGAADDSGLPNDRFFAVRPEGSVSTLKIQRTERGDSAVYLCASSQGLAPDTQYFGPGTRLTVL.

The chain couples TRBV7-2 to TRBJ2-7, with TRBD1 identical over 7 bases. This CDR3 comprises 12 residues. CDR1 SGHTA and CDR2 FQGNSA come from the germline V gene. With V trimmed by 5 bases and J by 10 bases, 8 bases remained unmatched. CDR3 in DNA: TGTGCCAGCAGCCTGAGACAGGGAGAACAGTACTTC. Translated, it gives CASSLRQGEQYF.

This chain's CDR3 is CASSPSGLGTEAFF. For the CDR3, the DNA is TGTGCCAGCTCACCGTCAGGGTTGGGCACTGAAGCTTTCTTT. This chain connects TRBV18 to TRBJ1-1, with D possibly TRBD1 on 5 matching bases. V lost 3 bases and J 4 bases, leaving 12 bases between the germline ends. Germline V gene data show CDR1 as KGHSH and CDR2 as LQKENI. The CDR3 extends over 14 amino acids.

The sample holds a few counts of this clone. This sequence joins TRBV6-5 and TRBJ2-5; 7 nucleotides line up with TRBD1. The V and J ends lost 7 bases and 3 bases, in that order; junction bases with no gene match: 5. This CDR3 is built from 13 residues. The germline V gene encodes CDR1 MNHEY and CDR2 SVGAGI. The CDR3 here is CASTVGGEETQYF. The CDR3 nucleotides read TGTGCCAGCACTGTAGGGGGCGAAGAGACCCAGTACTTC.

The chain combines TRBV4-2 with TRBJ2-3, with D possibly matching TRBD1 (5 bases). Per the germline V gene, CDR1 is LGHNA and CDR2 is YNFKEQ. The CDR3 runs to 16 residues. V was trimmed by 1 base and J by 0 bases, leaving 11 bases between them. This chain's CDR3 is CASSQAGALSTDTQYF. CDR3 sequence (DNA): TGTGCCAGCAGCCAAGCTGGGGCCCTTAGCACAGATACGCAGTATTTT.

This clone occurred a few times. The chain uses TRBV2 and TRBJ1-6; D perhaps matches TRBD1 (5 bases). V was pared by 8 bases and J by 7 bases, with 9 bases between. Per the germline V gene, CDR1 is SNHLY and CDR2 is FYNNEI. This CDR3 spans 12 amino acids. The CDR3 region is CASQGLNSPLHF. CDR3 coding DNA: TGTGCCAGCCAGGGTTTAAATTCACCCCTCCACTTT.

The CDR3 DNA reads as TGTGCCAGCGGGGGGGAGACCGACAATCAGCCCCAGCATTTT. Protein product: CASGGETDNQPQHF. This rearrangement joins TRBV7-2 to TRBJ1-5; TRBD1 is a possible D gene (5 bases). Germline assignment: CDR1 SGHTA and CDR2 FQGNSA. Trimming took off 8 bases at V and 3 bases at J, with 14 bases between the two ends. The CDR3 covers 14 residues. Combining the CDR3 with reference TRBV7-2 and TRBJ1-5 gives the whole variable domain GAGVSQSPSNKVTEKGKDVELRCDPISGHTALYWYRQSLGQGLEFLIYFQGNSAPDKSGLPSDRFSAERTGGSVSTLTIQRTQQEDSAVYLCASGGETDNQPQHFGDGTRLSIL.

There are a few counts of this clone. The genes are TRBV2 and TRBJ2-1; 11 nucleotides line up with TRBD2. After removal of 5 bases from V and 6 bases from J, the junction contained 6 bases not matched to a gene. Per germline, CDR1 SNHLY and CDR2 FYNNEI. The length of the CDR3 is 15 residues. The CDR3 is CASSYAGLAGNEQFF. The DNA for the CDR3 is TGTGCCAGCAGTTATGCCGGACTAGCGGGCAATGAGCAGTTCTTC. Filled out from reference TRBV2 and TRBJ2-1, the complete variable domain reads EPEVTQTPSHQVTQMGQEVILRCVPISNHLYFYWYRQILGQKVEFLVSFYNNEISEKSEIFDDQFSVERPDGSNFTLKIRSTKLEDSAMYFCASSYAGLAGNEQFFGPGTRLTVL.

The V and J genes are TRBV5-1 and TRBJ2-3, with TRBD1 matching over 9 bases. The CDR3 has 16 residues. Germline assignment: CDR1 SGHRS and CDR2 YFSETQ. V dropped 4 bases and J dropped 4; count of bases not matched to a gene: 10. The CDR3 protein is CASSEYRGHKADTQYF. The CDR3 DNA sequence: TGCGCCAGCAGCGAATACAGGGGGCATAAAGCAGATACGCAGTATTTT.

This clone was counted a few times. This chain links TRBV9 with TRBJ1-1; D not certain. The germline gives CDR1 SGDLS, CDR2 YYNGEE. The CDR3 has 14 residues. Trimming removed 1 base from V and 4 bases from J, with 11 bases in between. The CDR3, as DNA: TGTGCCAGCAGCGTACAATCGGCGGGCACTGAAGCTTTCTTT. This gives the protein CASSVQSAGTEAFF.

The chain has TRBV5-4 and TRBJ1-2, with D unresolved. Trimming pared 6 bases from V and 0 bases from J, leaving 18 bases between. The CDR3 loop spans 16 amino acids. The V gene's germline CDR1 is SGHNT and CDR2 YYREEE (reference sequence). CDR3 coding DNA: TGTGCCAGCACCCCCTTTCGGTCGGGAGCTAACTATGGCTACACCTTC. It translates to CASTPFRSGANYGYTF.

V usage is TRBV15 and J usage is TRBJ1-5, with D tentatively TRBD1 (6 bases). The CDR3 loop spans 15 amino acids. V lost 10 bases, J lost 0 bases, and 16 bases lay in between. Per germline, CDR1 LNHNV and CDR2 YYDKDF (reference sequence). CDR3 loop: CAIADRIYSNQPQHF. The DNA of the CDR3 is TGTGCCATTGCGGACAGAATCTATAGCAATCAGCCCCAGCATTTT.

V usage is TRBV18 and J usage is TRBJ2-5, with D perhaps TRBD2 (7 bases). Germline loops: CDR1 KGHSH, CDR2 LQKENI. Trimming removed 2 bases from V and 4 bases from J, with 11 bases in between. The CDR3 sequence is 14 residues long. In DNA form, the CDR3 reads TGTGCCAGCTCACCAAGAAGGGGGGGAGAGACCCAGTACTTC. This translates into CASSPRRGGETQYF.

The chain uses TRBV19 and TRBJ2-7; 7 bases match TRBD1. The CDR3 has 16 amino acids. In germline, CDR1 is LNHDA, CDR2 SQIVND (reference sequence). Trimming removed 8 bases from V and 0 bases from J; junction bases left unmatched: 13. DNA for the CDR3: TGTGCCAGTTCCGACCCCGGGACAGCCAACTCCTACGAGCAGTACTTC. Its translation: CASSDPGTANSYEQYF.

The chain is built from TRBV12-3 or TRBV12-4 and TRBJ1-2; D gene unclear. V was cut by 7 bases and J by 7 bases, with 16 bases left in between. This CDR3 has 13 amino acids. CDR3 in DNA: TGTGCCAGCACCCAAAGGGAGGGAGCTGGCTACACCTTC. Amino acids: CASTQREGAGYTF.

J is TRBJ1-5 and V is TRBV13; weak D call: TRBD1 (5 bases). Germline V lookup: CDR1 PRHDT, CDR2 FYEKMQ (reference sequence). The CDR3 runs to 16 residues. Deletions cut 4 bases from V and 1 base from J, with 14 bases between. Here the CDR3 DNA reads TGTGCCAGCAGCTCCACCCAGGGTCGGAGCAATCAGCCCCAGCATTTT. Its protein is CASSSTQGRSNQPQHF.

The chain carries TRBV5-4 and TRBJ2-7; 7 bases match TRBD1. The V and J ends lost 4 bases and 2 bases, in that order; junction bases with no gene match: 9. Germline loops: CDR1 SGHNT, CDR2 YYREEE (reference sequence). The CDR3 sequence is 15 residues long. The CDR3 DNA reads as TGTGCCAGCAGCCTGCCGGGACAGATAGCCTACGAGCAGTACTTC. Translation: CASSLPGQIAYEQYF.

The gene calls are TRBV18 and TRBJ1-5; TRBD1 aligns across 11 bases. V lost 5 bases, J lost 3 bases, and 6 bases stayed unmatched. The germline CDR1 and CDR2 sequences are KGHSH and LQKENI. The CDR3 runs to 16 residues. This CDR3 is CASSGGTGGPNQPQHF. In DNA form, the CDR3 reads TGTGCCAGCTCAGGTGGGACAGGGGGTCCCAATCAGCCCCAGCATTTT.